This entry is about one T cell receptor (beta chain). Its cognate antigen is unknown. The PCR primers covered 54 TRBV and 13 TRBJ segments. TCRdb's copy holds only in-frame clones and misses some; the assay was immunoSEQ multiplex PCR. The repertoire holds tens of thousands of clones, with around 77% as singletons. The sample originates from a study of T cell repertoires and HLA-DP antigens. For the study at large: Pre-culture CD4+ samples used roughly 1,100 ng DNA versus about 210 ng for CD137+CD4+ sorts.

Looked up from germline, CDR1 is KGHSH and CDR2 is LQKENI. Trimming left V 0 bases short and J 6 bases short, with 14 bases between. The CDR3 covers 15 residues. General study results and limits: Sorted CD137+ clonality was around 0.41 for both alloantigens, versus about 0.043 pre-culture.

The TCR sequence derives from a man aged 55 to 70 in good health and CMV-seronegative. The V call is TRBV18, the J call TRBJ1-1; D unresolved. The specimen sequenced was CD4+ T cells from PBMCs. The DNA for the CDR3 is TGTGCCAGCTCACCACCCGGCACACCCGGGCCTGAAGCTTTCTTT. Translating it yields CASSPPGTPGPEAFF.